This T cell receptor (beta chain) was documented in a study of T cells after yellow fever vaccination. Study-level background: Each low-cell-number fraction was prepared by means of SMART-Seq v4 Ultra Low Input. Study conclusions and caveats: Abundant contaminating clonotypes from the bulk population could appear in FACS-sorted repertoires. Researchers noted that a small share of clonotypes showed up in both CD4 and CD8 compartments.

V lost 2 bases and J lost 6, with 7 bases in between. There are 13 residues in the CDR3. CDR1 MDHEN and CDR2 SYDVKM come from the germline V gene. 5'RACE template switching generated TCR cDNA, adding a universal primer site and UMIs. A single record per CDR3 protein comes from TCRdb applying MiXCR to the 5' RACE reads. The table shows more than 200,000 distinct CDR3 sequences, with more than 3.5% occurring only once. This clonotype was counted at least ten times. The antigen is unknown. The rearrangement links TRBV28 to TRBJ2-2; D is uncertain. Sequencing used PBMCs, obtained 15 days after the yellow fever booster vaccination. The receptor's source is a man younger than 35 who received the YFV17D yellow fever vaccine. The CDR3 sequence is CASSLIMAGELFF. CDR3 in DNA: TGTGCCAGCAGTTTAATAATGGCCGGGGAGCTGTTTTTT.